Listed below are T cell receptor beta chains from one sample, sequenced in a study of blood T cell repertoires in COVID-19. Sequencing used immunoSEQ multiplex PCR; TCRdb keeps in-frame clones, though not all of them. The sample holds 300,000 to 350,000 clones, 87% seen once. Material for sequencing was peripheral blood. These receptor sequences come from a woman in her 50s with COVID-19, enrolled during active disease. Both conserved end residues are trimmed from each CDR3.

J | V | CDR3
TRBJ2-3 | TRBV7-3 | ASSFGLAGTQGTQY
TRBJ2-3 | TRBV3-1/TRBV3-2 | ASSQEALSADTQY
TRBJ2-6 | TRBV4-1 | ASSPGAFSTSGANVLT
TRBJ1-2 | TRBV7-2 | ASSLNRVTHYGYT
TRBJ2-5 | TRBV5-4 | ASSLPGLAGETQY
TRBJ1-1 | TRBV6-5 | ASSRDRGLDEAF
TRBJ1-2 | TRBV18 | ASSPLSIGQGWYGYT
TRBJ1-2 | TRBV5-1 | ASSERTGGAYGYT
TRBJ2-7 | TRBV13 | ASSQLAYYEQY
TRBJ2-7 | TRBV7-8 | ASSLSPGYSYEQY
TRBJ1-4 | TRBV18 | ASSMGQGRNEKLF
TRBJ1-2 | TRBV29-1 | SDDRDYGYT
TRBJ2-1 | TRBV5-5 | ASSSPPGYEQF
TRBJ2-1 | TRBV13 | ASSSIAGAVGEQF
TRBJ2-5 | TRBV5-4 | ASSLAGGGRTVETQY
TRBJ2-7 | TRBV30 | AWSGAGGPYEQY
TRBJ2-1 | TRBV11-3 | ASSLEPGLAGGPSRNEQF